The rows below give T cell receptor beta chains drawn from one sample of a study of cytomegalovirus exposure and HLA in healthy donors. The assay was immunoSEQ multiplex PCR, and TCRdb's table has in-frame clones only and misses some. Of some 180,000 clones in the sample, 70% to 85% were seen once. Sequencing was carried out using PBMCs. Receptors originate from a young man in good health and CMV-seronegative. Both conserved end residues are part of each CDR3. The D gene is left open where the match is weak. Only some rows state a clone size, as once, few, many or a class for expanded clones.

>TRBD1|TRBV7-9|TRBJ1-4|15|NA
TGTGCCAGCAGCACAGGGGACGTTACTCGAGAAAAACTGTTTTTT
CASSTGDVTREKLFF
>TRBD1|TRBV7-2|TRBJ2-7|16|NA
TGTGCCAGCAGCTTTAAAATCGGACAGGGCCTCTACGAGCAGTACTTC
CASSFKIGQGLYEQYF
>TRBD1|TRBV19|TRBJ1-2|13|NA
TGTGCCAACGCGAAACAGGGGAACTATGGCTACACCTTC
CANAKQGNYGYTF
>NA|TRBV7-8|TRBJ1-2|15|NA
TGTGCCAGCAGCTTAGCGGTGGGGGGGAACTATGGCTACACCTTC
CASSLAVGGNYGYTF
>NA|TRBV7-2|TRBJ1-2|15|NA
TGTGCCAGCAGCTTAGCAGGGGGGGGCCTTTGGGGCTACACCTTC
CASSLAGGGLWGYTF
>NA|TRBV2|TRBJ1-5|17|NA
TGTGCCAGCAGTGAGCCTGGACAGACAAATAGCAATCAGCCCCAGCATTTT
CASSEPGQTNSNQPQHF
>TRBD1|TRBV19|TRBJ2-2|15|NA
TGTGCCAGTAGTCCCCCGGACAGGGTCACCGGGGAGCTGTTTTTT
CASSPPDRVTGELFF
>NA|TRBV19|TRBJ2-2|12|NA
TGTGCCAGTAGGGGGAGTAGCGGAGAGCTGTTTTTT
CASRGSSGELFF
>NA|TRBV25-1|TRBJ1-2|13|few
TGTGCCAGCAGTGATACGGCTAACTATGGCTACACCTTC
CASSDTANYGYTF
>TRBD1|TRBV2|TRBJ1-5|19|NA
TGTGCCAGCAGTGTACTAGGGACAGGGGGCGCGATAGTGGGTCAGCCCCAGCATTTT
CASSVLGTGGAIVGQPQHF
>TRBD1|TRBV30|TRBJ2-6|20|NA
TGTGCCTGGAGTGTTGTATCTTGGCAGGGGGACCGCTCTGGGGCCAACGTCCTGACTTTC
CAWSVVSWQGDRSGANVLTF
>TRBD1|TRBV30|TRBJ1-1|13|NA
TGTGCCTGGAGCTGGGACAGGAACACTGAAGCTTTCTTT
CAWSWDRNTEAFF
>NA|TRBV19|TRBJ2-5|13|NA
TGTGCCAGTAGCCCTCTCCATCGCGGGACCCAGTACTTC
CASSPLHRGTQYF
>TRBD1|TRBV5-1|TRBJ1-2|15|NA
TGCGCCAGCAGCACGGGACAGCCCCGACCTTATGGCTACACCTTC
CASSTGQPRPYGYTF
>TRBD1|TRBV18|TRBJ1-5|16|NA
TGTGCCAGCTCACCTCGAGGACAGGGTAGCAATCAGCCCCAGCATTTT
CASSPRGQGSNQPQHF
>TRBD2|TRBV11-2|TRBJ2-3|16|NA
TGTGCCAGCAGCTTAGAGGGCGGGGGGAGCACAGATACGCAGTATTTT
CASSLEGGGSTDTQYF
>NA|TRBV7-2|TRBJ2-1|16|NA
TGTGCCAGCAGCTTAGGGGCAGCCTACACCTACAATGAGCAGTTCTTC
CASSLGAAYTYNEQFF
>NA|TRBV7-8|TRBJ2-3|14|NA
TGTGCCAGCAGCCCCCTGGAGGTAGTCGATGGGCAGTATTTT
CASSPLEVVDGQYF
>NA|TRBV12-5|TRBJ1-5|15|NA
TGTGCTAGTGGTTTGGGGTGGGCAGTCAATCAGCCCCAGCATTTT
CASGLGWAVNQPQHF
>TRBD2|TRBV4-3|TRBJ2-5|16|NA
TGCGCCAGCAGCCTCAATGCCGGGACTAGCGGAGAGACCCAGTACTTC
CASSLNAGTSGETQYF
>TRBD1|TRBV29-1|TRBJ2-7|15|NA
TGCAGCGTAGTAAAATGGGACAGGGGGAACTACGAGCAGTACTTC
CSVVKWDRGNYEQYF
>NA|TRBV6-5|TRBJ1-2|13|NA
TGTGCCAGCAGTTACTCGGAGGGAGTGGGCTACACCTTC
CASSYSEGVGYTF
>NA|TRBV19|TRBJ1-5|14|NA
TGTGCCAGTAGTATATCGGGCGGGGATCAGCCCCAGCATTTT
CASSISGGDQPQHF
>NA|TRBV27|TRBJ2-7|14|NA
TGTGCCAGCAGTTTACAGGGGTCGTATTACGAGCAGTACTTC
CASSLQGSYYEQYF
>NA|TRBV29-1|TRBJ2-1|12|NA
TGCAGCGTTGTAACAGGTAACAATGAGCAGTTCTTC
CSVVTGNNEQFF
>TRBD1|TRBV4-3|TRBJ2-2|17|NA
TGCGCCAGCAGCCAAGATATGGCAGGGGGCGAAGCCGGGGAGCTGTTTTTT
CASSQDMAGGEAGELFF
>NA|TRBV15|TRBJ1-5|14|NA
TGTGCCACCAGCAGGGGGTCGGGGAATCAGCCCCAGCATTTT
CATSRGSGNQPQHF
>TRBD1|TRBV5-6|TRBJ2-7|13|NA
TGTGCCAGCAGGTGGACAGGGAGTGGCGAGCAGTACTTC
CASRWTGSGEQYF
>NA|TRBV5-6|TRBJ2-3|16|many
TGTGCCAGCAGCTTGTTTGGGGGGGGGCCGGCAGATACGCAGTATTTT
CASSLFGGGPADTQYF
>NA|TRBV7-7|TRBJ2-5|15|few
TGTGCTAGCAGCCCCACAGGAATGTCCCCAGAGACCCAGTACTTC
CASSPTGMSPETQYF
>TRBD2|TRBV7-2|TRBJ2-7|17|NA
TGTGCCAGCAGCTCCGGCCCGGTTGCGGGAGGGGCCTACGAGCAGTACTTC
CASSSGPVAGGAYEQYF
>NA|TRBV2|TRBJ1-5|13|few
TGTGCCAGCAGTTTACAGTCCAATCAGCCCCAGCATTTT
CASSLQSNQPQHF
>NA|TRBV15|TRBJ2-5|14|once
TGTGCCACCAGCAAAAGCGTGGGCCAAGAGACCCAGTACTTC
CATSKSVGQETQYF
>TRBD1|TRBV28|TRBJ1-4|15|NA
TGTGCCAGCAGCTCAATACAGGGGGCGGATGAAAAACTGTTTTTT
CASSSIQGADEKLFF
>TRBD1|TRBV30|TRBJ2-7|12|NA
TGTGCCTGGCAGGGGGCGCAGATCGAGCAGTACTTC
CAWQGAQIEQYF
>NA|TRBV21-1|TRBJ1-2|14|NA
TGTGCCAGCAGCCTCGACAGGATTAACTATGGCTACACCTTC
CASSLDRINYGYTF
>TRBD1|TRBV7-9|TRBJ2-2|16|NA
TGTGCCAGCAGCTTAGCGGGCAGGGGGAGAACCGGGGAGCTGTTTTTT
CASSLAGRGRTGELFF
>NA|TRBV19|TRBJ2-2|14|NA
TGTGCCAGTATTCGACAGGAGAACACCGGGGAGCTGTTTTTT
CASIRQENTGELFF
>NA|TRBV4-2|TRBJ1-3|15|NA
TGTGCCAGCAGCTGGCGTCAGGGTGATGGAAACACCATATATTTT
CASSWRQGDGNTIYF
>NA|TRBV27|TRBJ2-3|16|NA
TGTGCCAGCAGTCGACCACAGGGTGTCGGCACAGATACGCAGTATTTT
CASSRPQGVGTDTQYF
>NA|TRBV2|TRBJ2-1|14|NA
TGTGCCAGCAGTGAAGGTTGGGCTAGCAGAGAGCAGTTCTTC
CASSEGWASREQFF
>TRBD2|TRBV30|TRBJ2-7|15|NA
TGTGCCTGGAGACGCTCCGGGACTAGAGACCACGAGCAGTACTTC
CAWRRSGTRDHEQYF
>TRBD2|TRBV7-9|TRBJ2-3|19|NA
TGTGCCAGCAGCTCTCGCAGGACTAGCGGGGGGGGAGGGACAGATACGCAGTATTTT
CASSSRRTSGGGGTDTQYF
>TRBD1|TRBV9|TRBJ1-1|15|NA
TGTGCCAGCAGCGTAGTAGGACAGGGGAACACTGAAGCTTTCTTT
CASSVVGQGNTEAFF
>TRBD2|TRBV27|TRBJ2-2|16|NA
TGTGCCAGCAGTTTGAGGTTAGCGGGAGCAGCCGGGGAGCTGTTTTTT
CASSLRLAGAAGELFF
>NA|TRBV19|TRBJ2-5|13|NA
TGTGCCAGTAGTATTGGGCTCCAAGAGACCCAGTACTTC
CASSIGLQETQYF
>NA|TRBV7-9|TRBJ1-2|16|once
TGTTCCAGCAGCCCCTCTACAAGGGGTTGGGTTCATGGCTACACCTTC
CSSSPSTRGWVHGYTF
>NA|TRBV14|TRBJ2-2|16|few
TGTGCCAGCAGCCCAGTCCCCAGACATCTTTCCGGGGAGCTGTTTTTT
CASSPVPRHLSGELFF
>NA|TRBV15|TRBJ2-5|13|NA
TGTGCCACCAGCAGAGATCCCGGGGAGACCCAGTACTTC
CATSRDPGETQYF
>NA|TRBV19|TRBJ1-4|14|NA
TGTGCCAGTAGACAGTCTTTACGTCGGGAAAAACTGTTTTTT
CASRQSLRREKLFF